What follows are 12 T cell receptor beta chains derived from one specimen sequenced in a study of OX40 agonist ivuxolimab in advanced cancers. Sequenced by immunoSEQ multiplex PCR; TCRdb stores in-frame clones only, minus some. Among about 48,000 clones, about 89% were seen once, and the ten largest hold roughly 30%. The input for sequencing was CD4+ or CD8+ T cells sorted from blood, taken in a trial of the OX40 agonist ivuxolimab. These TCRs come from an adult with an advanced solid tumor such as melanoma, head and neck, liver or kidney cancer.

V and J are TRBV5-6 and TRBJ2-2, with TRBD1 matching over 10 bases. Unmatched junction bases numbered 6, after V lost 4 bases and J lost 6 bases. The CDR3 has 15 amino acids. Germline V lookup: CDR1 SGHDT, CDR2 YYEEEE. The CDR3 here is CASSMGQGFAGELFF. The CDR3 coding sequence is TGTGCCAGCAGCATGGGACAGGGGTTTGCCGGGGAGCTGTTTTTT.

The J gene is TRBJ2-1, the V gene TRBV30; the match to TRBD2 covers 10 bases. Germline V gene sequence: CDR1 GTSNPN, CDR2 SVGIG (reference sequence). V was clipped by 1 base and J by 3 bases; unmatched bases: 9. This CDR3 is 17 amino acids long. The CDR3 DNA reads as TGTGCCTGGAGTGGGGGAGCTAGCGGGAGTGACTACAATGAGCAGTTCTTC. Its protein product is CAWSGGASGSDYNEQFF.

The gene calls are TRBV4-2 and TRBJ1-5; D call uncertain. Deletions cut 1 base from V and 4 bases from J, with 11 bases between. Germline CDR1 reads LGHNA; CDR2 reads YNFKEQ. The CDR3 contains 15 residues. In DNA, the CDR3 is TGTGCCAGCAGCCAAGCTCCCGCCACAAATCAGCCCCAGCATTTT. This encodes CASSQAPATNQPQHF.

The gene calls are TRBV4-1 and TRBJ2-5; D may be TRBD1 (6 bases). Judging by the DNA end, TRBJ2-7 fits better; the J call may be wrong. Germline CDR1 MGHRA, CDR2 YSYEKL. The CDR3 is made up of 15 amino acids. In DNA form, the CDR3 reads TGCGCCAGCAGCCAAAGGGACACAGGATCTTACGAGCAGTACTTC. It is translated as CASSQRDTGSYEQYF.

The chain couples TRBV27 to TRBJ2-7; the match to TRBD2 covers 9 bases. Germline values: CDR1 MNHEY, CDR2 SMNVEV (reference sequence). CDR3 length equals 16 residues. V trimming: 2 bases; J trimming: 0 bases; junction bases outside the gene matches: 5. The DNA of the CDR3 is TGTGCCAGCAGTTTAGGGGCGGGGGGGCTCTCCTACGAGCAGTACTTC. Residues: CASSLGAGGLSYEQYF.

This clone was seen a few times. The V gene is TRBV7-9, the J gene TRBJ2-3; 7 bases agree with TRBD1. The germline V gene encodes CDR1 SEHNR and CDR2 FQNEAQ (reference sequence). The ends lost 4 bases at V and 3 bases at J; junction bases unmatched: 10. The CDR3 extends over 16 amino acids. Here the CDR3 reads CASSSAGGRSTDTQYF. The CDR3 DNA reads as TGTGCCAGCAGCTCCGCAGGGGGAAGGTCAACAGATACGCAGTATTTT.

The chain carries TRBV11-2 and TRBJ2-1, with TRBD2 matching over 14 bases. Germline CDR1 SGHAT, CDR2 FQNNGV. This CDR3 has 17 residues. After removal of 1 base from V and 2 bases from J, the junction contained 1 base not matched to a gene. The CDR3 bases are TGTGCCAGCAGCTTAGGACTAGCGGGAGGGGCCTACAATGAGCAGTTCTTC. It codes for CASSLGLAGGAYNEQFF.

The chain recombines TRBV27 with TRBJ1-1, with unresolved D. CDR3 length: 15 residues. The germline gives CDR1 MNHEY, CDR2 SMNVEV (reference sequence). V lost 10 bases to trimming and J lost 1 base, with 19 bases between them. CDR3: CAKGYSPIQNTEAFF. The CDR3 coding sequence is TGTGCCAAGGGCTACAGCCCCATACAGAACACTGAAGCTTTCTTT.

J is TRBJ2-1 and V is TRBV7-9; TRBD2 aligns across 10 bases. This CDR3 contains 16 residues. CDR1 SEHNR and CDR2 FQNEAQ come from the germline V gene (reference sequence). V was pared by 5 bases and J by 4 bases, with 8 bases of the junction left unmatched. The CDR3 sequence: CASSKPAGGVYNEQFF. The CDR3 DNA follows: TGTGCCAGCAGCAAACCAGCGGGGGGGGTATACAATGAGCAGTTCTTC.

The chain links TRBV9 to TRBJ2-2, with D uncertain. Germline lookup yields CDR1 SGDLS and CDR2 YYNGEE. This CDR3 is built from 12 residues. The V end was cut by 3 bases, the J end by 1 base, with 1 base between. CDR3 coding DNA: TGTGCCAGCAGCGAGAACACCGGGGAGCTGTTTTTT. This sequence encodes CASSENTGELFF.

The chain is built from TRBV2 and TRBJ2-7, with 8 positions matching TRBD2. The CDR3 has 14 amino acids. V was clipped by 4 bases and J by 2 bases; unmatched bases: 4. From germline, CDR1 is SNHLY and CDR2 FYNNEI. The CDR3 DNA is TGTGCCAGCAGTGGGGAACTAGCGGCCTACGAGCAGTACTTC. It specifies CASSGELAAYEQYF. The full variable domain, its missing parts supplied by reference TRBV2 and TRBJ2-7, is EPEVTQTPSHQVTQMGQEVILRCVPISNHLYFYWYRQILGQKVEFLVSFYNNEISEKSEIFDDQFSVERPDGSNFTLKIRSTKLEDSAMYFCASSGELAAYEQYFGPGTRLTVT.

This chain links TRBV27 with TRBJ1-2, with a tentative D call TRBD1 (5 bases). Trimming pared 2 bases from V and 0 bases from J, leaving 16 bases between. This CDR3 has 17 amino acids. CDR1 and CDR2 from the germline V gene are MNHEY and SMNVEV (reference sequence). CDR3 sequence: CASSLNTPAGPNYGYTF. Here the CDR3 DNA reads TGTGCCAGCAGTTTAAACACCCCGGCAGGGCCTAACTATGGCTACACCTTC.